These 15 T cell receptor beta chains originate from one sample sequenced in a study of blood T cell repertoires in COVID-19. Sequencing used immunoSEQ multiplex PCR; TCRdb keeps in-frame clones, though not all of them. Here the sample spans about 71,000 clones, around 80% being singletons. The sequencing sample was made of peripheral blood. These receptors all stem from a woman aged 80 or over with acute or convalescent COVID-19.

This chain connects TRBV14 to TRBJ2-7; D might be TRBD1 (6 bases). Germline V gene sequence: CDR1 SGHDN, CDR2 FVKESK. Trimming removed 3 bases at V and 6 bases at J, with 12 bases between. The CDR3 totals 13 residues. CDR3 residues: CASSQTTGSEQYF. CDR3 DNA: TGTGCCAGCAGCCAGACGACAGGAAGCGAGCAGTACTTC.

The chain uses TRBV7-9 and TRBJ2-7; the match to TRBD1 covers 7 bases. V dropped 6 bases and J dropped 3; count of bases not matched to a gene: 8. This CDR3 spans 14 amino acids. Germline V lookup: CDR1 SEHNR, CDR2 FQNEAQ (reference sequence). CDR3 in amino acids: CASSPSYRGYEQYF. The DNA of the CDR3 is TGTGCCAGCAGTCCCTCTTACAGGGGCTACGAGCAGTACTTC.

The chain carries TRBV19 and TRBJ2-7; tentative D call: TRBD1 (5 bases). The V gene's germline CDR1 is LNHDA and CDR2 SQIVND (reference sequence). The V gene lost 4 bases and the J gene lost 0 bases, with 13 bases spanning the gap. The CDR3 is made up of 15 amino acids. CDR3 amino acids: CASSTMGLSSYEQYF. The CDR3 nucleotides are TGTGCCAGTAGTACCATGGGGCTGAGCTCCTACGAGCAGTACTTC.

The chain links TRBV7-2 to TRBJ1-1, with 9 positions matching TRBD1. The CDR3 is 15 residues long. The V segment lost 11 bases and the J segment 4 bases; nucleotides outside the gene matches: 14. Germline V gene data show CDR1 as SGHTA and CDR2 as FQGNSA. DNA of the CDR3: TGTGCCGGGGGGACAGGGTCCTTTGGGGGCACTGAAGCTTTCTTT. It encodes CAGGTGSFGGTEAFF.

This chain links TRBV5-1 with TRBJ1-1; D is unclear. CDR1 and CDR2 (germline): SGHRS, YFSETQ. V dropped 3 bases and J dropped 3 bases, with 3 bases sitting between them. This CDR3 comprises 11 residues. In DNA, the CDR3 is TGCGCCAGCAGCTCTCACACTGAAGCTTTCTTT. It codes for CASSSHTEAFF.

V gene TRBV5-6 combines with J gene TRBJ1-1; possible D gene TRBD1, 6 bases. Trimming removed 4 bases from V and 3 bases from J, with 13 bases in between. CDR3 size: 14 residues. From germline, CDR1 is SGHDT and CDR2 YYEEEE. The CDR3 coding sequence is TGTGCCAGCAGCAGACAGGACACATACACTGAAGCTTTCTTT. Its protein is CASSRQDTYTEAFF.

The rearrangement joins TRBV29-1 to TRBJ2-7; 9 bases match TRBD1. V dropped 5 bases and J dropped 1; count of bases not matched to a gene: 3. CDR3 length: 13 amino acids. In germline, CDR1 is SQVTM, CDR2 ANQGSEA. The CDR3 DNA reads TGCAGCGTTAGGGGGACAGGGTCCTACGAGCAGTACTTC. It encodes CSVRGTGSYEQYF.

The V and J genes are TRBV9 and TRBJ1-2; D gene unclear. The germline V gene encodes CDR1 SGDLS and CDR2 YYNGEE. This CDR3 spans 14 amino acids. With 0 bases removed from V and 3 bases from J, the gap between germline ends came to 9 bases. The CDR3 sequence is CASSVAGGDYGYTF. The CDR3 DNA reads TGTGCCAGCAGCGTAGCGGGCGGGGACTATGGCTACACCTTC. Using reference TRBV9 and TRBJ1-2 for the parts outside the CDR3, the full variable domain is DSGVTQTPKHLITATGQRVTLRCSPRSGDLSVYWYQQSLDQGLQFLIQYYNGEERAKGNILERFSAQQFPDLHSELNLSSLELGDSALYFCASSVAGGDYGYTFGSGTRLTVV.

The chain recombines TRBV20-1 with TRBJ2-2; D ambiguous. CDR3 length equals 11 residues. V gave up 1 base and J gave up 6 bases, with 3 bases separating them. Per germline, CDR1 DFQATT and CDR2 SNEGSKA (reference sequence). This CDR3 reads CSARASGELFF. CDR3 in DNA: TGCAGTGCTAGAGCCTCCGGGGAGCTGTTTTTT.

The chain joins TRBV7-9 to TRBJ2-7, with 12 bases fitting TRBD2. With 3 bases clipped from V and 4 bases from J, the junction kept 7 bases outside the gene matches. The CDR3 consists of 16 residues. Germline assignment: CDR1 SEHNR and CDR2 FQNEAQ (reference sequence). This chain's CDR3 is CASSFPFGLAGYEQYF. DNA of the CDR3: TGTGCCAGCAGCTTCCCGTTTGGACTAGCGGGGTACGAGCAGTACTTC.

This chain joins TRBV28 and TRBJ2-7; tentative D call: TRBD1 (5 bases). The CDR3 extends over 15 amino acids. Germline CDR1 is MDHEN and CDR2 is SYDVKM. V lost 11 bases and J lost 0, with 20 bases in between. The CDR3: CALSFGQGISYEQYF. The CDR3 DNA is TGTGCCCTTTCTTTCGGGCAGGGAATCTCCTACGAGCAGTACTTC.

The chain recombines TRBV9 with TRBJ2-1; 8 bases fit TRBD1. Germline assignment: CDR1 SGDLS and CDR2 YYNGEE. The trim removed 0 bases at V and 8 bases at J, leaving 13 bases unmatched. CDR3 length: 17 amino acids. This CDR3 is CASSVDPQGAGGDEQFF. CDR3 nucleotide sequence: TGTGCCAGCAGCGTAGATCCGCAGGGGGCAGGTGGCGATGAGCAGTTCTTC.

The J gene is TRBJ1-6, the V gene TRBV29-1, with a weak D call TRBD1 (5 bases). This CDR3 region has 13 residues. CDR1 and CDR2 from the germline V gene are SQVTM and ANQGSEA. The ends were cut back, 5 bases at V and 7 bases at J, with 12 bases in the middle. In DNA form, the CDR3 reads TGCAGCGTTTGCGTGACAGAAAATTCACCCCTCCACTTT. It yields the protein CSVCVTENSPLHF.

This clone came up once. The gene calls are TRBV19 and TRBJ2-7, with 12 nucleotides matching TRBD2. The ends lost 7 bases at V and 2 bases at J; junction bases unmatched: 6. This CDR3 has 15 amino acids. Germline V CDR1 and CDR2: LNHDA, SQIVND (reference sequence). The CDR3 bases are TGTGCCAGTACCCAGCTAGCGGGAGGGACCTACGAGCAGTACTTC. It encodes CASTQLAGGTYEQYF.

This chain links TRBV30 with TRBJ1-2; unclear D gene. Germline V gives CDR1 GTSNPN, CDR2 SVGIG (reference sequence). Between the trimmed V and J ends, which lost 3 bases and 3 bases, there was a span of 14 bases. The CDR3 contains 14 residues. In nucleotides, the CDR3 is TGTGCCTGGAGACCCTTGGGCGAATACTATGGCTACACCTTC. The encoded protein is CAWRPLGEYYGYTF.